The T cell receptor beta chain described here comes from a study of blood T cell repertoires in COVID-19. Study information: PBMCs, B-cell-depleted T cells, or T cells provided the cDNA or gDNA that made up the material.

Enrolment of Seattle patients took place during active infection, and they were followed longitudinally. This CDR3 is 12 amino acids long. Germline V gene sequence: CDR1 KGHDR, CDR2 SFDVKD. V dropped 5 bases and J dropped 7 bases, with 11 bases sitting between them. Sequencing used immunoSEQ multiplex PCR; TCRdb keeps in-frame clones, though not all of them. Among tens of thousands of clones listed, around nine tenths were seen once. The chain joins TRBV24-1 to TRBJ2-7; weak D call: TRBD2 (6 bases). This TCR was recovered from a man in his fifties or sixties with COVID-19, enrolled during active disease. Sequenced input: peripheral blood. The chain's CDR3 is CATSVRGVEQYF. The CDR3 region has the DNA TGTGCCACCAGTGTTCGCGGGGTGGAGCAGTACTTC.